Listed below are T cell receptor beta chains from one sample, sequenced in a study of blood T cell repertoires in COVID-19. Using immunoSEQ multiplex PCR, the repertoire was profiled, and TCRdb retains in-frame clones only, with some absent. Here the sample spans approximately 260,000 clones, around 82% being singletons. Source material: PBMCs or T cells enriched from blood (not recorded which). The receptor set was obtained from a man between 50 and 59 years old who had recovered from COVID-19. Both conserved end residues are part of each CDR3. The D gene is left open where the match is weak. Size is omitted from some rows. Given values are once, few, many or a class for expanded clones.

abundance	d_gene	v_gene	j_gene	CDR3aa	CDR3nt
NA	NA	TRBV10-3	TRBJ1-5	CAISGTKNQPQHF	TGTGCCATCTCCGGGACAAAGAATCAGCCCCAGCATTTT
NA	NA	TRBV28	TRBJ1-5	CASSLMAGNSNQPQHF	TGTGCCAGCAGCTTAATGGCGGGAAATAGCAATCAGCCCCAGCATTTT
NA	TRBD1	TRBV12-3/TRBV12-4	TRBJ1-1	CASVPGTGKAFF	TGTGCCAGCGTCCCCGGGACAGGTAAAGCTTTCTTT
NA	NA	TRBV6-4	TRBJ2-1	CASSALERGEQFF	TGTGCCAGCAGTGCCCTCGAGCGAGGGGAGCAGTTCTTC
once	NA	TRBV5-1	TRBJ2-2	CASSLDPGDNTGELFF	TGCGCCAGCAGCTTGGACCCGGGGGATAACACCGGGGAGCTGTTTTTT
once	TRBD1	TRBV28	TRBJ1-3	CASQIQGGLSGNTIYF	TGTGCCAGCCAGATTCAGGGGGGACTCTCTGGAAACACCATATATTTT
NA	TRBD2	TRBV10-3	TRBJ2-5	CATLETSGGQKETQYF	TGTGCCACTCTCGAGACTAGCGGGGGGCAAAAAGAGACCCAGTACTTC
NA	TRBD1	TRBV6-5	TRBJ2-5	CASRKQGGFEETQYF	TGTGCCAGCAGAAAACAGGGGGGATTCGAAGAGACCCAGTACTTC
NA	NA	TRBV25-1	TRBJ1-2	CASSLTGPQGYGYTF	TGTGCCAGCAGTCTCACAGGCCCTCAGGGGTATGGCTACACCTTC
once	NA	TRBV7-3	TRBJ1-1	CASSLTTGVTEAFF	TGTGCCAGCAGCTTAACGACAGGAGTCACTGAAGCTTTCTTT
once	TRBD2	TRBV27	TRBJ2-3	CASPTSGRGTQYF	TGTGCCAGCCCAACATCCGGGAGGGGTACGCAGTATTTT
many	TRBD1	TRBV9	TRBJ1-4	CASSVGDRESGEKLFF	TGTGCCAGCAGCGTAGGCGACAGGGAATCGGGTGAAAAACTGTTTTTT
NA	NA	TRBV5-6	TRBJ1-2	CASSFGGGDYGYTF	TGTGCCAGCAGCTTTGGGGGAGGGGACTATGGCTACACCTTC
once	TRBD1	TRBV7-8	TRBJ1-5	CASSVRRTGLNQPQHF	TGTGCCAGCAGCGTCCGCCGGACAGGACTCAATCAGCCCCAGCATTTT
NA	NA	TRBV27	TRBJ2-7	CASSHSRSKGVSEQYF	TGTGCCAGCAGTCACTCTCGCAGCAAAGGGGTTAGCGAGCAGTACTTC
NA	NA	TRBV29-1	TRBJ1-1	CSVTRTVGTAFF	TGCAGCGTTACGAGGACAGTGGGTACAGCTTTCTTT
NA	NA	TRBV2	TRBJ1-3	CASSEARLSSGNTIYF	TGTGCCAGCAGTGAAGCCCGACTGTCTTCTGGAAACACCATATATTTT
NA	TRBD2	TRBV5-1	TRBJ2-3	CASSWTSGSPSTDTQYF	TGCGCCAGCAGCTGGACTAGCGGGAGCCCCTCCACAGATACGCAGTATTTT
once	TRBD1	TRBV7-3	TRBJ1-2	CASSIGTGPNYGYTF	TGTGCCAGCAGCATTGGGACAGGCCCGAACTATGGCTACACCTTC
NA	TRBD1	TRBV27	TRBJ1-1	CASSPGGAVTEAFF	TGTGCCAGCAGCCCAGGGGGCGCGGTCACTGAAGCTTTCTTT
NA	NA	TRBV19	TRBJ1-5	CASRSGHWNQPQHF	TGTGCCAGTAGGTCGGGACACTGGAATCAGCCCCAGCATTTT
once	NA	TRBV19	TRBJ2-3	CASSIWGADTQYF	TGTGCCAGTAGTATATGGGGGGCAGATACGCAGTATTTT
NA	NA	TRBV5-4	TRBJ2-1	CASSLGGVDNEQFF	TGTGCCAGCAGCTTGGGGGGGGTGGACAATGAGCAGTTCTTC
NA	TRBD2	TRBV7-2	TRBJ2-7	CASCMWGLANYEQYF	TGTGCCAGCTGTATGTGGGGACTAGCCAACTACGAGCAGTACTTC
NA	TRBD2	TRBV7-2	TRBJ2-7	CASSLGLAGGLHEQYF	TGTGCCAGCAGCTTAGGACTAGCGGGAGGCCTCCACGAGCAGTACTTC
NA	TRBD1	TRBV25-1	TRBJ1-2	CASSVQGNGYGYTF	TGTGCCAGCAGCGTACAGGGGAACGGCTATGGCTACACCTTC
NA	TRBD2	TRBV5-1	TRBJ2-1	CASRLLAGGSYNEQFF	TGCGCCAGCAGGCTTTTAGCGGGGGGTTCCTACAATGAGCAGTTCTTC
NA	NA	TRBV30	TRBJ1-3	CAWARAGLGNTIYF	TGTGCCTGGGCGCGCGCGGGACTCGGAAACACCATATATTTT
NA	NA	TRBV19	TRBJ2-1	CASTSFSYNEQFF	TGTGCCAGTACGTCTTTTTCCTACAATGAGCAGTTCTTC
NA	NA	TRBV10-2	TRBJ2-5	CATNSQLAMGETQYF	TGCGCCACCAACAGCCAACTAGCTATGGGAGAGACCCAGTACTTC
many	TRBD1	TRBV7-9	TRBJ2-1	CASSRVSGGTGGVTSEQFF	TGTGCCAGCAGCCGAGTGAGTGGCGGTACAGGGGGCGTGACGAGTGAGCAGTTCTTC